There are a few counts of the clone carrying this T cell receptor (beta chain). Its antigen remains unknown. Lacking the conserved final phenylalanine or tryptophan, this CDR3 likely reflects a read error. Libraries of TCR beta came from iRepertoire HTBI primers plus Arm-PCR of CDR3 regions. TCRdb reanalysed the multiplex PCR reads using MiXCR and keeps one entry per CDR3 protein. The sample carries some 230,000 distinct CDR3 sequences, roughly 18% recorded once. These data are taken from a study of regulatory T cells in long-lasting Graves disease. Specified time point: newly diagnosed GD, antithyroid drugs for less than 3 months. Following extraction of RNA from PBMCs, that RNA was used to make the TCR library. The trim removed 6 bases at V and 4 bases at J, leaving 4 bases unmatched. The CDR3 totals 14 residues. From germline, CDR1 is ENHRY and CDR2 SYGVKD. Study-level points and caveats: Persistent Graves' patients showed a TCR diversity that was lower than that of newly diagnosed ones. Not thyroid tissue but only peripheral blood was studied.

This chain links TRBV10-3 with TRBJ1-5, with 9 nucleotides matching TRBD1. The sample here was peripheral blood mononuclear cells (PBMCs), taken at new diagnosis, from a patient treated with antithyroid drugs. The TCR was taken from a female donor with Graves disease. The CDR3 DNA reads as TGTGCCATCAGGGCAGGGACAGGGAATCAGCCCCAGCATTCT. This gives the protein CAIRAGTGNQPQHS.